The rows below give T cell receptor beta chains drawn from one sample of a study of TIL therapy for anti-PD-1-resistant metastatic lung cancer. Produced via immunoSEQ multiplex PCR; TCRdb's table is partial and in-frame only. Found here are 9,500 to 15,000 clones, about 80% of them singletons; the top ten hold about 9.4%. The source was blood, collected at baseline. Receptors were obtained from a person aged 30 to 80 with non-small cell lung cancer. The CDR3 runs from the conserved cysteine through the conserved F or W. A D gene is named only where the DNA matches it firmly. The listing skips clone size in some rows; elsewhere it reads once, few, many or a size class.

TRBJ1-2 . . TRBV6-6 CASVSGQRNYGYTF TGTGCCAGCGTTTCGGGGCAGCGTAACTATGGCTACACCTTC
TRBJ2-5 . . TRBV12-5 CASGLEKTRRETQYF TGTGCTAGTGGTTTGGAAAAAACTAGAAGAGAGACCCAGTACTTC
TRBJ2-7 . TRBD2 TRBV6-5 CASKLRDYSYEQYF TGTGCCAGCAAACTCCGGGACTACTCCTACGAGCAGTACTTC
TRBJ2-1 . TRBD1 TRBV18 CASSPNGQGGNEQFF TGTGCCAGCTCACCCAACGGACAGGGGGGGAATGAGCAGTTCTTC
TRBJ2-7 . . TRBV18 CASSPDVREQYF TGTGCCAGCTCACCAGACGTGAGGGAGCAGTACTTC
TRBJ2-1 once . TRBV30 CACLGSEQFF TGTGCCTGCCTAGGGAGTGAGCAGTTCTTC
TRBJ1-1 . TRBD1 TRBV6-1 CASRGQLNTEAFF TGTGCCAGCAGGGGACAGCTGAACACTGAAGCTTTCTTT
TRBJ2-2 . . TRBV11-2 CASSGPTGELFF TGTGCCAGCAGCGGCCCTACCGGGGAGCTGTTTTTT
TRBJ1-6 . TRBD1 TRBV30 CARGAQGAPGGSPLHF TGTGCCAGGGGGGCACAGGGGGCGCCGGGGGGTTCACCCCTCCACTTT
TRBJ2-7 . . TRBV27 CASSFGGRSYEQYF TGTGCCAGCAGTTTTGGGGGACGCTCCTACGAGCAGTACTTC
TRBJ1-1 . . TRBV6-4 CASSDPRQDETEAFF TGTGCCAGCAGTGACCCCCGCCAGGATGAGACTGAAGCTTTCTTT
TRBJ1-6 . . TRBV5-8 CASSLWRDSPLHF TGTGCCAGCAGCCTCTGGCGGGATTCACCCCTCCACTTT
TRBJ2-7 . TRBD1 TRBV19 CASSTTNRQGDERYF TGTGCCAGTAGTACGACGAACCGACAGGGAGACGAGCGGTACTTC
TRBJ2-1 . . TRBV11-2 CASSLAGYNEQFF TGTGCCAGCAGCTTGGCAGGCTACAATGAGCAGTTCTTC
TRBJ1-5 once . TRBV19 CASSTTKMGYGQPQHF TGTGCCAGTAGTACTACAAAAATGGGGTACGGGCAGCCCCAGCATTTT
TRBJ1-5 few . TRBV2 CASSEPNQPQHF TGTGCCAGCAGTGAACCAAATCAGCCCCAGCATTTT
TRBJ2-3 once TRBD1 TRBV27 CASSSTGQGPDTQYF TGTGCCAGCAGTTCGACGGGACAGGGCCCAGATACGCAGTATTTT
TRBJ2-2 . . TRBV7-3 CASSSTMNTGELFF TGTGCCAGCAGCTCGACGATGAACACCGGGGAGCTGTTTTTT
TRBJ2-1 . TRBD2 TRBV11-2 CASSLVLAGASGGNEQFF TGTGCCAGCAGCTTAGTTCTCGCCGGGGCTAGCGGGGGGAATGAGCAGTTCTTC
TRBJ2-1 . . TRBV30 CAWSVGLLRNEQFF TGTGCCTGGAGTGTGGGGCTACTGCGCAATGAGCAGTTCTTC
TRBJ1-5 . TRBD1 TRBV4-1 CASSHAGQVSNQPQHF TGCGCCAGCAGCCACGCCGGACAGGTTAGCAATCAGCCCCAGCATTTT
TRBJ2-1 . . TRBV10-3 CAIRKTSNEQFF TGTGCCATCAGAAAAACTAGCAATGAGCAGTTCTTC
TRBJ1-5 . . TRBV7-2 CASSPGQGFNQPQHF TGTGCCAGCAGCCCGGGGCAGGGGTTTAATCAGCCCCAGCATTTT
TRBJ2-4 . TRBD1 TRBV11-2 CASSSRQGGDIQYF TGTGCCAGCAGCTCTCGACAGGGTGGGGACATTCAGTACTTC
TRBJ2-1 . TRBD2 TRBV6-4 CASSGGAGGFDEQFF TGTGCCAGCAGTGGGGGAGCGGGAGGTTTCGATGAGCAGTTCTTC
TRBJ1-5 . . TRBV7-4 CASSIINRQPQHF TGTGCCAGCAGCATAATAAACCGCCAGCCCCAGCATTTT
TRBJ2-3 . . TRBV4-2 CASSQEWGAATDTQYF TGTGCCAGCAGCCAAGAGTGGGGGGCCGCCACAGATACGCAGTATTTT
TRBJ2-3 . . TRBV4-2 CASSYQRSSTDTQYF TGTGCCAGCAGCTACCAGCGGTCCAGCACAGATACGCAGTATTTT
TRBJ2-5 . TRBD2 TRBV29-1 CSVELAGRNQETQYF TGCAGCGTAGAATTAGCGGGACGTAACCAAGAGACCCAGTACTTC
TRBJ2-7 . TRBD2 TRBV5-5 CASSLAGTSGFYEQYF TGTGCCAGCAGCTTGGCCGGGACTAGCGGTTTCTACGAGCAGTACTTC
TRBJ2-7 . . TRBV19 CASRDPWAYEQYF TGTGCCAGTAGGGACCCCTGGGCCTACGAGCAGTACTTC
TRBJ2-1 . . TRBV6-5 CASSYSGPGADNEQFF TGTGCCAGCAGTTACTCGGGGCCCGGAGCCGACAATGAGCAGTTCTTC
TRBJ2-5 . TRBD2 TRBV6-6 CASRLAVQETQYF TGTGCCAGCAGACTAGCGGTTCAAGAGACCCAGTACTTC
TRBJ2-1 large TRBD2 TRBV10-3 CAISGDDSGRANEQFF TGTGCCATCAGTGGGGACGATAGCGGGAGGGCCAATGAGCAGTTCTTC
TRBJ2-5 . TRBD2 TRBV4-1 CASSPRLAGRETQYF TGCGCCAGCAGCCCGAGACTAGCGGGTAGAGAGACCCAGTACTTC
TRBJ2-7 . . TRBV6-5 CASSYGAGEIGYEQYF TGTGCCAGCAGTTACGGTGCAGGAGAAATAGGCTACGAGCAGTACTTC
TRBJ2-2 . . TRBV29-1 CSVEIAGKNTGELFF TGCAGCGTTGAAATTGCGGGGAAGAACACCGGGGAGCTGTTTTTT
TRBJ2-1 . . TRBV10-1 CASSDRGLRTFSSYNEQFF TGCGCCAGCAGTGACCGTGGCCTCCGAACTTTCAGCTCCTACAATGAGCAGTTCTTC
TRBJ2-5 . TRBD2 TRBV30 CAWSWGGGQETQYF TGTGCCTGGAGCTGGGGGGGAGGACAAGAGACCCAGTACTTC
TRBJ1-1 . TRBD1 TRBV6-4 CASRNRTGGRNTEAFF TGTGCCAGCAGGAATCGAACAGGGGGTAGGAACACTGAAGCTTTCTTT
TRBJ2-7 . TRBD2 TRBV19 CASSGTSYEQYF TGTGCCAGTAGCGGGACTAGCTACGAGCAGTACTTC
TRBJ2-5 . TRBD2 TRBV4-1 CASSPSTSGAQETQYF TGCGCCAGCAGCCCTTCAACTAGCGGAGCCCAAGAGACCCAGTACTTC
TRBJ2-7 . . TRBV15 CATSRGGSALSEQYF TGTGCCACCAGCAGAGGGGGTAGCGCACTCTCCGAGCAGTACTTC
TRBJ2-2 . . TRBV4-1 CASSRSFTGELFF TGCGCCAGCAGCCGCTCTTTCACCGGGGAGCTGTTTTTT
TRBJ2-7 . TRBD1 TRBV6-5 CASRPPGGRSYEQYF TGTGCCAGCAGACCTCCAGGGGGCCGCTCCTACGAGCAGTACTTC
TRBJ2-7 . . TRBV6-5 CASSYSWGNYEQYF TGTGCCAGCAGTTACTCTTGGGGAAACTACGAGCAGTACTTC